This TCR beta chain is drawn from a study of OX40 agonist ivuxolimab in advanced cancers. Study-level information: The treatment was a fully human IgG2 OX40 agonist, ivuxolimab.

Trimming shortened V by 4 bases and J by 0 bases, and 6 bases separated the two germline ends. Germline V gene lookup returns CDR1 MDHEN and CDR2 SYDVKM. The CDR3 is made up of 14 amino acids. Study results and limitations: Circulating CD4+ and CD8+ T cells showed clonal expansion by week 6 at 0.1 to 3.0 mg/kg.

A word on this clone: No antigen is known for it.

Some clones are missing from TCRdb's copy, which holds only in-frame ones; the method was immunoSEQ multiplex PCR. The table lists over 8,500 clones, 60% to 85% of them singletons. Patients with a history of autoimmune disease or on systemic immunosuppression were excluded. The input for sequencing was CD4+ or CD8+ T cells sorted from blood, taken in a trial of the OX40 agonist ivuxolimab. The V gene is TRBV28, the J gene TRBJ1-4; D ambiguous. This clonotype was sampled from an adult with an advanced solid tumor such as melanoma, head and neck, liver or kidney cancer. The CDR3 here is CASSSDATNEKLFF. Written as DNA, the CDR3 is TGTGCCAGCAGTTCAGACGCAACTAATGAAAAACTGTTTTTT.